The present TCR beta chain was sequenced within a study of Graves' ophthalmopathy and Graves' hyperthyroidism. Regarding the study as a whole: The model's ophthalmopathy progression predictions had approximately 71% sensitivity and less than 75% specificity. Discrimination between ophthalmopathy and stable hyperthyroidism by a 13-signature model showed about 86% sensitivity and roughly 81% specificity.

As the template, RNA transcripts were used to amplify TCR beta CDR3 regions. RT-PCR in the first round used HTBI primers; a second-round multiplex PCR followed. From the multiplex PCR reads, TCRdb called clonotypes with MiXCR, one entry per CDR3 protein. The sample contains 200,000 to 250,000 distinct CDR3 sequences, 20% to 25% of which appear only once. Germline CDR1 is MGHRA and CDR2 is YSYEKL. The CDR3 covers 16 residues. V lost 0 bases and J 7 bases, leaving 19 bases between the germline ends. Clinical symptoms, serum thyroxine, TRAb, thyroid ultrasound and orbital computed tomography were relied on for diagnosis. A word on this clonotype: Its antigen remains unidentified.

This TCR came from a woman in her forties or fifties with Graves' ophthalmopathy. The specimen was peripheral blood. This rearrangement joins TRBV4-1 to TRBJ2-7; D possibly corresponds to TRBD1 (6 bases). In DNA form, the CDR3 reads TGCGCCAGCAGCCAAGATAGCCGGGACACCGCTCCTGAGCAGTACTTC. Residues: CASSQDSRDTAPEQYF.